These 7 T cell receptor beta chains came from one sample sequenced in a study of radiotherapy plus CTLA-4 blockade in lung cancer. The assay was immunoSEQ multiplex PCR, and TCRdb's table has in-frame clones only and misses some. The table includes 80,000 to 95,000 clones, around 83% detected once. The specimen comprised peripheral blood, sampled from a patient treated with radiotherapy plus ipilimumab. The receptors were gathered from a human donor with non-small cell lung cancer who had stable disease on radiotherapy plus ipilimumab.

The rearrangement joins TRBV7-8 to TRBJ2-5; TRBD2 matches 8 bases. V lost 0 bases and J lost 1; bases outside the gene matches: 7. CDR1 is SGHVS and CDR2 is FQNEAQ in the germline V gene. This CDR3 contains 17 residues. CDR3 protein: CASSLAVLAGFQETQYF. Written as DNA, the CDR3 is TGTGCCAGCAGCTTAGCGGTTCTAGCGGGTTTCCAAGAGACCCAGTACTTC.

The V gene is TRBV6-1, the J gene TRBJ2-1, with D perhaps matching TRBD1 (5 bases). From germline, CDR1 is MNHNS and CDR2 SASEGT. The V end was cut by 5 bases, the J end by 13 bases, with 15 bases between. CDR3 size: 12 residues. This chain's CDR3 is CASSLQVGRQFF. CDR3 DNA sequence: TGTGCCAGCAGTTTACAGGTGGGCCGCCAGTTCTTC.

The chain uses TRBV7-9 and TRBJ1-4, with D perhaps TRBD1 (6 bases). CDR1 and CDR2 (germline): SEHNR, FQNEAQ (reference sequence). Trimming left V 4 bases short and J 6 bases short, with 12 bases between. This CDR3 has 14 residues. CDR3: CASSSGAKDEKLFF. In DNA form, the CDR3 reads TGTGCCAGCAGCTCAGGGGCAAAAGATGAAAAACTGTTTTTT.

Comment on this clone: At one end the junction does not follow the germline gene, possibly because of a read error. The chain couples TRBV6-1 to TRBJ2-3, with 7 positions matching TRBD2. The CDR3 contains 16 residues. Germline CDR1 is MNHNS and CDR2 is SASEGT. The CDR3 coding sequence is TGTGCCGGCAGTGAAGAGGCGGGGGTAGTCACAGATACGCAGTATTTT. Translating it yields CAGSEEAGVVTDTQYF.

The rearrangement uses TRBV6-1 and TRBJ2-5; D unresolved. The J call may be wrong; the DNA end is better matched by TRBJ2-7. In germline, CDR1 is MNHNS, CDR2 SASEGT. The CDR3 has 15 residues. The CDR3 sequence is CASSSAPGAFYEQYF. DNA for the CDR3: TGTGCCAGCAGCTCGGCCCCAGGTGCATTCTACGAGCAGTACTTC.

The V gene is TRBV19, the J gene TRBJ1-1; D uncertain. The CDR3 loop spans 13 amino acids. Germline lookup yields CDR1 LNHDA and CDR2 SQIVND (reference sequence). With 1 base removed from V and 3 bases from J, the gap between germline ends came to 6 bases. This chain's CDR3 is CASSIGQYTEAFF. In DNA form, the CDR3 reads TGTGCCAGTAGTATAGGTCAGTACACTGAAGCTTTCTTT.

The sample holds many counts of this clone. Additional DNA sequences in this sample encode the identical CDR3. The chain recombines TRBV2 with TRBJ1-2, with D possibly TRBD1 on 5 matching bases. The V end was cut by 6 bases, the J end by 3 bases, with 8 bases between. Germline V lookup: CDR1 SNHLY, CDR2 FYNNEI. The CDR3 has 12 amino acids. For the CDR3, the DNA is TGTGCCAGCAGCAGGGTGGACTATGGCTACACCTTC. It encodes CASSRVDYGYTF.